These 23 T cell receptor beta chains originate from one sample sequenced in a study of T cells in Graves' hyperthyroidism and ophthalmopathy. Template material for amplifying TCR beta CDR3 regions consisted of RNA transcripts. When the TCR CDR3 underwent first-round RT-PCR, the HTBI primer set was used. MiXCR was run by TCRdb on the multiplex PCR reads, yielding one entry per CDR3 protein. The table shows 350,000 to 400,000 distinct CDR3 sequences, with 15% occurring only once. Sample: blood. The receptors stem from a woman aged 25 to 39 with Graves' hyperthyroidism.

This clonotype was recorded at least ten times. J is TRBJ2-5 and V is TRBV15; 8 bases match TRBD2. The V gene's germline CDR1 is LNHNV and CDR2 YYDKDF (reference sequence). V lost 5 bases, J lost 0 bases, and 5 bases stayed unmatched. This CDR3 region has 15 residues. CDR3 residues: CATSRISGNQETQYF. The CDR3 bases are TGTGCCACCAGCCGGATTAGCGGGAACCAAGAGACCCAGTACTTC.

The table lists this clonotype with many counts. This sequence joins TRBV24-1 and TRBJ2-7; no definite D call. The CDR3 sequence is 14 residues long. Germline V gene sequence: CDR1 KGHDR, CDR2 SFDVKD. The V and J ends lost 2 bases and 3 bases respectively, with 10 bases between them. The CDR3 loop reads CATSDSAGSYEQYF. For the CDR3, the DNA is TGTGCCACCAGTGATTCTGCAGGCAGCTACGAGCAGTACTTC.

This clonotype was detected ten times or more. The chain recombines TRBV27 with TRBJ1-1; 7 bases fit TRBD1. The CDR3 length is 19 residues. The trim removed 0 bases at V and 5 bases at J, leaving 18 bases unmatched. Germline CDR1 and CDR2: MNHEY and SMNVEV (reference sequence). CDR3 nucleotide sequence: TGTGCCAGCAGTTTATCGCTTTTTCGGGACAGTCCCATAGGGACTGAAGCTTTCTTT. Translated: CASSLSLFRDSPIGTEAFF.

This clonotype was seen at least ten times. The chain uses TRBV30 and TRBJ2-5, with D possibly TRBD2 on 5 matching bases. The ends were cut back, 3 bases at V and 1 base at J, with 9 bases in the middle. CDR1 and CDR2 from the germline V gene are GTSNPN and SVGIG (reference sequence). CDR3 length: 13 residues. The CDR3 here is CAWRGGFQETQYF. The CDR3 DNA follows: TGTGCCTGGAGAGGAGGATTCCAAGAGACCCAGTACTTC.

This clonotype was recorded a few times. This rearrangement joins TRBV7-9 to TRBJ2-1; D remains ambiguous. This CDR3 has 12 amino acids. Germline loops: CDR1 SEHNR, CDR2 FQNEAQ (reference sequence). Trimming removed 5 bases from V and 10 bases from J, with 12 bases in between. In DNA, the CDR3 is TGTGCCAGCAGCGAATATCCATGGGAGCAGTTCTTC. It codes for CASSEYPWEQFF.

The V call is TRBV6-4, the J call TRBJ2-1; D not certain. Germline V gene data show CDR1 as MRHNA and CDR2 as SNTAGT. V was trimmed by 0 bases and J by 15 bases, leaving 15 bases between them. The CDR3 runs 13 residues. The CDR3 here is CASSDSPVTPVFF. Written as DNA, the CDR3 is TGTGCCAGCAGTGACTCCCCGGTAACCCCGGTGTTCTTC.

This clonotype appeared many times. V gene TRBV18 combines with J gene TRBJ2-7, with TRBD2 matching 11 bases. Looked up from germline, CDR1 is KGHSH and CDR2 is LQKENI. The CDR3 totals 16 residues. Unmatched junction bases numbered 7, after V lost 3 bases and J lost 3 bases. The CDR3 sequence: CASSPSPGLADYEQYF. The CDR3 bases are TGTGCCAGCTCACCCTCTCCGGGACTAGCGGACTACGAGCAGTACTTC.

This clonotype showed up just a few times. A much bigger clone sits one base away, suggesting this may be a read error. This rearrangement joins TRBV7-9 to TRBJ2-7; the D gene is possibly TRBD1 (5 bases). There are 13 residues in the CDR3. Germline values: CDR1 SEHNR, CDR2 FQNEAQ (reference sequence). CDR3 bases: TGTGCCAGCAGCTTACCAGGGTCCTGCGAGCAGTACTTC. It specifies CASSLPGSCEQYF.

This clonotype was recorded at least ten times. The CDR3: CASSFYPETQYF. The CDR3 bases are TGTGCCAGCAGTTTCTATCCAGAGACCCAGTACTTC. The chain carries TRBV3-1 and TRBJ2-5, with D uncertain. This CDR3 is built from 12 residues. Trimming left V 6 bases short and J 4 bases short, with 9 bases between. CDR1 is LGHDT, CDR2 YNNKEL, per germline (reference sequence).

The chain has TRBV2 and TRBJ2-1; D assignment may be TRBD1 or TRBD2 (6 bases each). The CDR3 sequence is 15 residues long. The germline CDR1 and CDR2 sequences are SNHLY and FYNNEI. Deletions cut 3 bases from V and 1 base from J, with 10 bases between. Here the CDR3 DNA reads TGTGCCAGCAGTGACGGGGGCGGATCCTACAATGAGCAGTTCTTC. It is translated as CASSDGGGSYNEQFF. Complete variable domain (other parts from reference TRBV2 and TRBJ2-1): EPEVTQTPSHQVTQMGQEVILRCVPISNHLYFYWYRQILGQKVEFLVSFYNNEISEKSEIFDDQFSVERPDGSNFTLKIRSTKLEDSAMYFCASSDGGGSYNEQFFGPGTRLTVL.

V gene TRBV4-1 combines with J gene TRBJ2-1, with 11 bases aligning to TRBD2. Per the germline V gene, CDR1 is MGHRA and CDR2 is YSYEKL. Trimming took 4 bases from V and 11 from J; bases not matched to a gene: 7. The CDR3 spans 14 residues. CDR3 amino acids: CASSPLAGGMKQFF. CDR3 sequence (DNA): TGCGCCAGCAGCCCCCTAGCGGGAGGAATGAAGCAGTTCTTC.

The chain recombines TRBV20-1 with TRBJ2-3; D unclear. The CDR3 spans 14 residues. Per germline, CDR1 DFQATT and CDR2 SNEGSKA (reference sequence). Trimming pared 1 base from V and 0 bases from J, leaving 8 bases between. The CDR3 nucleotides read TGCAGTGCTAGAGGGGATTTCAGCACAGATACGCAGTATTTT. Translating gives CSARGDFSTDTQYF.

This rearrangement joins TRBV3-1 to TRBJ2-2; 11 nucleotides line up with TRBD2. Looked up from germline, CDR1 is LGHDT and CDR2 is YNNKEL (reference sequence). CDR3 size: 17 residues. V lost 3 bases, J lost 7 bases, and 10 bases stayed unmatched. CDR3 sequence (DNA): TGTGCCAGCAGCCAGGCGGGGGCTAGCGGGAGGAACGGGGAGCTGTTTTTT. Protein: CASSQAGASGRNGELFF.

This clonotype was counted only a few times. The chain is built from TRBV18 and TRBJ2-2; 8 nucleotides agree with TRBD2. V was clipped by 1 base and J by 5 bases; unmatched bases: 9. The CDR3 runs 17 residues. Germline assignment: CDR1 KGHSH and CDR2 LQKENI. The CDR3 loop is CASSPLGSGSPTGELFF. In DNA form, the CDR3 reads TGTGCCAGCTCACCACTCGGGAGCGGGAGTCCTACCGGGGAGCTGTTTTTT.

There are many counts of this clonotype. V usage is TRBV6-1 and J usage is TRBJ2-5, with 10 nucleotides matching TRBD2. J gave up 5 bases and V 4 bases, and 7 bases lay outside the gene matches. CDR1 is MNHNS and CDR2 is SASEGT in the germline V gene. The CDR3 covers 15 residues. CDR3 nucleotide sequence: TGTGCCAGCAGTGCAGGACTAGCGGAGCGGGAGACCCAGTACTTC. It yields the protein CASSAGLAERETQYF.

A remark on this clonotype: A single base separates this from a much larger clone, so it may be a read error. The rearrangement links TRBV5-1 to TRBJ1-1; D ambiguous. This CDR3 contains 14 residues. Germline V lookup: CDR1 SGHRS, CDR2 YFSETQ. For the CDR3, the DNA is TGCGCCAGCAGGTTAGTAGGGATGAAGACTGAAGCTTTCTTT. This encodes CASRLVGMKTEAFF. The entire variable domain, with the rest obtained from reference TRBV5-1 and TRBJ1-1, is as follows: KAGVTQTPRYLIKTRGQQVTLSCSPISGHRSVSWYQQTPGQGLQFLFEYFSETQRNKGNFPGRFSGRQFSNSRSEMNVSTLELGDSALYLCASRLVGMKTEAFFGQGTRLTVV.

This clonotype was counted at least ten times. The V call is TRBV18, the J call TRBJ1-4; a possible D gene is TRBD1 (5 bases). The V and J ends lost 5 bases and 3 bases respectively, with 13 bases between them. This CDR3 comprises 15 residues. CDR1 and CDR2 from the germline V gene are KGHSH and LQKENI. The DNA for the CDR3 is TGTGCCAGCTCATCCGATCAGGGAGCTAATGAAAAACTGTTTTTT. It translates to CASSSDQGANEKLFF.

Of note for this clonotype: A much bigger clone sits one base away, suggesting this may be a read error. This chain uses TRBV2 with TRBJ2-1, with 8 positions matching TRBD2. The CDR3 covers 15 residues. CDR1 and CDR2 from the germline V gene are SNHLY and FYNNEI. V trimming: 6 bases; J trimming: 4 bases; junction bases outside the gene matches: 8. CDR3 bases: TGTGCCAGCAGAGCTGACGGGGGGGAATACAATGAGCAGTTCTTC. Its translation is CASRADGGEYNEQFF.

Ten or more counts support this clonotype. This sequence joins TRBV4-1 and TRBJ2-5; 7 bases agree with TRBD1. There are 14 residues in the CDR3. Germline loops: CDR1 MGHRA, CDR2 YSYEKL. V shed 2 bases and J 5 bases; nucleotides not matched to a gene: 5. Here the CDR3 reads CASSQPTGVETQYF. The CDR3 nucleotides are TGCGCCAGCAGCCAACCTACAGGGGTTGAGACCCAGTACTTC.

The V call is TRBV20-1, the J call TRBJ2-7; the match to TRBD1 covers 10 bases. V lost 2 bases, J lost 1 base, and 5 bases stayed unmatched. Germline CDR1 reads DFQATT; CDR2 reads SNEGSKA (reference sequence). The CDR3 is made up of 15 amino acids. The CDR3 region has the DNA TGCAGTGCTAGATTTTGGGACAGGGGTTCCTACGAGCAGTACTTC. Translation gives CSARFWDRGSYEQYF.

About this clonotype: A clone one base away is much larger, so this may be a read error. The missing conserved phenylalanine or tryptophan at the end of this CDR3 makes a read error likely. V is TRBV6-1 and J is TRBJ1-5; D perhaps matches TRBD1 (6 bases). The CDR3 has 15 amino acids. Trimming shortened V by 5 bases and J by 0 bases, and 11 bases separated the two germline ends. Germline CDR1 reads MNHNS; CDR2 reads SASEGT. The CDR3: CASSPDRNSNQPQHL. The CDR3 coding sequence is TGTGCCAGCAGTCCCGACAGGAATAGCAATCAGCCCCAGCATCTT.

This clonotype was detected a few times. The rearrangement links TRBV7-9 to TRBJ2-7; 7 bases are a match to TRBD2. The V gene's germline CDR1 is SEHNR and CDR2 FQNEAQ (reference sequence). This CDR3 comprises 15 residues. V trimming: 8 bases; J trimming: 2 bases; junction bases outside the gene matches: 12. Written as DNA, the CDR3 is TGTGCCAGCTCTTTCAGCGGGGAGGATCCCTACGAGCAGTACTTC. Its translation: CASSFSGEDPYEQYF.

This clonotype was seen at least ten times. This chain links TRBV28 with TRBJ2-7; TRBD2 agrees at 7 bases. CDR1 and CDR2 from the germline V gene are MDHEN and SYDVKM. This CDR3 is built from 15 residues. Losses at the gene ends were 1 base for V and 6 bases for J; bases not matched to a gene: 9. The CDR3: CASSLSGRVVREQYF. The CDR3 DNA reads TGTGCCAGCAGTTTATCAGGGAGGGTAGTACGCGAGCAGTACTTC.